The clone carrying this T cell receptor (beta chain) was seen more than once but under ten times. There were TCR beta CDR3 regions amplified from RNA transcripts. First-round RT-PCR of the TCR CDR3 relied on the HTBI primer set. TCRdb re-analysed the multiplex PCR reads in MiXCR, keeping a single row per CDR3 protein. The table includes about 400,000 distinct CDR3 sequences, more than 12% detected once. These data originate in a study of T cells in Graves' hyperthyroidism and ophthalmopathy. Germline CDR1 SGDLS, CDR2 YYNGEE. Trimming took 4 bases from V and 8 from J; bases not matched to a gene: 10. CDR3 length: 15 residues.

The receptor's source is a woman in her twenties or thirties with Graves' hyperthyroidism. Sequencing used blood. This chain uses TRBV9 with TRBJ2-1; 9 bases line up with TRBD1. This CDR3 is CASSPQGAVSDEQFF. The DNA of the CDR3 is TGTGCCAGCAGCCCACAGGGGGCAGTGTCTGATGAGCAGTTCTTC. The full variable domain, completed using reference TRBV9 and TRBJ2-1, is DSGVTQTPKHLITATGQRVTLRCSPRSGDLSVYWYQQSLDQGLQFLIQYYNGEERAKGNILERFSAQQFPDLHSELNLSSLELGDSALYFCASSPQGAVSDEQFFGPGTRLTVL.